The source of this T cell receptor beta chain is a study of OX40 agonist ivuxolimab in advanced cancers. Study details: Clinicians treated patients with ivuxolimab, an agonistic anti-OX40 (CD134) antibody.

The CDR3 totals 11 residues. V lost 5 bases and J 10 bases, leaving 11 bases between the germline ends. CDR1 is SNHLY, CDR2 FYNNEI, per germline. The repertoire was sequenced with immunoSEQ multiplex PCR; TCRdb's copy has only in-frame clones and lacks some. The sample consists of tens of thousands of clones, roughly 87% of them appearing once. Sequenced here: CD4+ or CD8+ T cells sorted from blood, sampled in a trial of the OX40 agonist ivuxolimab. The V and J genes are TRBV2 and TRBJ1-1; D is undetermined. The sequence derives from an adult with an advanced solid tumor such as melanoma, head and neck, liver or kidney cancer. The CDR3 region has the DNA TGTGCCAGCAGTTTTGCGCCGGGAGCTTTCTTT. It specifies CASSFAPGAFF.